The 16 T cell receptor beta chains given below trace back to one sample, sequenced in a study of blood T cells in healthy people across ages. For the second PCR, which ran for about 6 to 11 cycles, a sample-barcoded 5' primer and a J-beta primer mix were used. TCRdb re-called the 5' RACE reads through MiXCR, storing one row per CDR3 protein. This sample has almost 1 million distinct CDR3 sequences, with approximately 50% found just once. Sequencing input: blood. The receptors derive from a woman aged 60-70 years in good health.

The table lists this clonotype with a few counts. The genes are TRBV4-2 and TRBJ2-5; the match to TRBD1 covers 10 bases. CDR3 length equals 17 residues. CDR1 is LGHNA and CDR2 is YNFKEQ in the germline V gene. V was clipped by 0 bases and J by 4 bases; unmatched bases: 8. The CDR3 coding sequence is TGTGCCAGCAGCCAAGAGGGCCGACAGGGGGCTCGAGAGACCCAGTACTTC. Translating it yields CASSQEGRQGARETQYF.

The chain combines TRBV6-7 with TRBJ1-2; D is unclear. TRBV6-7 is classed as an ORF, of uncertain function. The V end lost 2 bases, the J end lost 1 base, and 8 bases lay between the germline ends. This CDR3 has 14 amino acids. CDR3 nucleotides: TGTGCCAGCAGTTACAAGGGAAATAACTATGGCTACACCTTC. This codes for CASSYKGNNYGYTF.

The chain combines TRBV20-1 with TRBJ2-5; tentatively, D is TRBD2 (5 bases). In germline, CDR1 is DFQATT, CDR2 SNEGSKA (reference sequence). The CDR3 is 13 residues long. Trimming took off 0 bases at V and 4 bases at J, with 9 bases between the two ends. The CDR3 sequence is CSARDVGRETQYF. The CDR3 bases are TGCAGTGCTAGAGATGTAGGGAGAGAGACCCAGTACTTC.

The chain has TRBV4-1 and TRBJ1-4, with D maybe TRBD1 (6 bases). The CDR3 length is 16 residues. V was clipped by 1 base and J by 8 bases, with 17 bases between them. Germline V CDR1 and CDR2: MGHRA, YSYEKL. This CDR3 is CASSQGVAGAGEKLFF. The DNA for the CDR3 is TGCGCCAGCAGCCAAGGGGTTGCAGGGGCAGGGGAAAAACTGTTTTTT.

This clonotype was found once. This chain connects TRBV4-3 to TRBJ2-1, with TRBD1 as a possible D gene (5 bases). Germline V gene sequence: CDR1 LGHNA, CDR2 YSLEER. Trimming took off 0 bases at V and 3 bases at J, with 6 bases between the two ends. This CDR3 is 14 amino acids long. CDR3 sequence: CASSQDQGYNEQFF. The CDR3 DNA reads as TGCGCCAGCAGCCAAGATCAGGGCTACAATGAGCAGTTCTTC.

The chain is built from TRBV5-5 and TRBJ2-5; D might be TRBD1 or TRBD2, each matching 5 bases. The J call is uncertain, as TRBJ2-7 better fits the DNA end. Germline V gene lookup returns CDR1 SGHKS and CDR2 YYEKEE (reference sequence). The CDR3 has 14 amino acids. The CDR3 here is CASKHNPDGGEQYF. CDR3 DNA sequence: TGTGCCAGCAAACACAACCCCGATGGGGGCGAGCAGTACTTC.

Regarding this clonotype: One end of the junction fails to match germline, which may point to a read error. The V gene is TRBV4-3, the J gene TRBJ2-1; TRBD1 matches at 9 bases. The CDR3 contains 16 residues. Germline V gene sequence: CDR1 LGHNA, CDR2 YSLEER. The CDR3 DNA reads as TGCACCAGCAGCCATATGGACAGGGGAGAGGACAATGAGCAGTTCTTC. Amino acid sequence: CTSSHMDRGEDNEQFF.

CDR3 bases: TGTGCCAGCATCCTTATAGATACGCAGTATTTT. Translating gives CASILIDTQYF. The V and J genes are TRBV6-1 and TRBJ2-3; D is ambiguous. V lost 7 bases, J lost 5 bases, and 7 bases lay in between. This CDR3 spans 11 amino acids. Germline V CDR1 and CDR2: MNHNS, SASEGT.

About this clonotype: At one boundary the junction diverges from the germline segment, which might be a read error. This chain uses TRBV4-3 with TRBJ2-7, with 7 bases aligning to TRBD2. Germline V CDR1 and CDR2: LGHNA, YSLEER. The CDR3 consists of 16 residues. The CDR3 DNA is TGCGCCACCAGCCAAGGTCTGGCGGGAGAGCGCCACGAGCAGTACTTC. Translation: CATSQGLAGERHEQYF.

This clonotype was counted only a few times. The V gene is TRBV6-1, the J gene TRBJ1-2; unclear D gene. CDR3 length equals 12 residues. Germline V CDR1 and CDR2: MNHNS, SASEGT. The germline V and J ends were trimmed by 0 bases and 8 bases, with 7 bases remaining between them. The CDR3 loop is CASSEALGGYTF. DNA for the CDR3: TGTGCCAGCAGTGAAGCGCTTGGGGGCTACACCTTC.

The chain is built from TRBV28 and TRBJ2-1; D is possibly TRBD1 or TRBD2 (6 bases each). Germline V gene lookup returns CDR1 MDHEN and CDR2 SYDVKM. The CDR3 loop spans 14 amino acids. Trimming took off 7 bases at V and 5 bases at J, with 15 bases between the two ends. CDR3 sequence: CASTGASDDNEQFF. CDR3 nucleotides: TGTGCCAGCACAGGGGCTAGCGATGACAATGAGCAGTTCTTC.

The chain employs TRBV25-1 and TRBJ2-1, with 8 bases that match TRBD1. The germline gives CDR1 MGHDK, CDR2 SYGVNS. This CDR3 region has 14 residues. V lost 10 bases, J lost 4 bases, and 9 bases stayed unmatched. The CDR3: CATKGQGQYNEQFF. The DNA for the CDR3 is TGTGCCACCAAAGGACAGGGACAGTACAATGAGCAGTTCTTC.

The V gene is TRBV20-1, the J gene TRBJ2-1, with D hard to call. CDR3 length: 14 residues. Germline V CDR1 and CDR2: DFQATT, SNEGSKA (reference sequence). V lost 6 bases and J lost 6, with 18 bases in between. The CDR3 sequence: CSATTYIRSNEQFF. CDR3 DNA sequence: TGCAGTGCGACGACGTACATCAGATCCAATGAGCAGTTCTTC.

A few counts support this clonotype. The chain couples TRBV6-6 to TRBJ2-5; the match to TRBD1 covers 12 bases. Germline lookup yields CDR1 MNHNY and CDR2 SVGAGI (reference sequence). The CDR3 loop spans 15 amino acids. Trimming at V came to 6 bases and at J to 1 base, leaving 3 bases not matched to a gene. This CDR3 is CASSTGQGAQETQYF. CDR3 sequence (DNA): TGTGCCAGCAGCACGGGACAGGGGGCCCAAGAGACCCAGTACTTC.

The chain joins TRBV20-1 to TRBJ1-1; 7 bases fit TRBD1. Germline-derived CDR1 and CDR2 are DFQATT and SNEGSKA (reference sequence). The CDR3 is made up of 11 amino acids. V shed 6 bases, J shed 3 bases, and the junction held 1 base outside the gene matches. The DNA for the CDR3 is TGCAGTGCACAGGGGCACACTGAAGCTTTCTTT. Amino acid sequence: CSAQGHTEAFF.

This clonotype was seen only once. The rearrangement links TRBV20-1 to TRBJ2-3; 9 nucleotides line up with TRBD2. Germline V gene data show CDR1 as DFQATT and CDR2 as SNEGSKA (reference sequence). The ends lost 6 bases at V and 8 bases at J; junction bases unmatched: 6. This CDR3 has 12 residues. The CDR3 nucleotides are TGCAGTGCGAGGGCGGGAGGGCGTACGCAGTATTTT. This encodes CSARAGGRTQYF.